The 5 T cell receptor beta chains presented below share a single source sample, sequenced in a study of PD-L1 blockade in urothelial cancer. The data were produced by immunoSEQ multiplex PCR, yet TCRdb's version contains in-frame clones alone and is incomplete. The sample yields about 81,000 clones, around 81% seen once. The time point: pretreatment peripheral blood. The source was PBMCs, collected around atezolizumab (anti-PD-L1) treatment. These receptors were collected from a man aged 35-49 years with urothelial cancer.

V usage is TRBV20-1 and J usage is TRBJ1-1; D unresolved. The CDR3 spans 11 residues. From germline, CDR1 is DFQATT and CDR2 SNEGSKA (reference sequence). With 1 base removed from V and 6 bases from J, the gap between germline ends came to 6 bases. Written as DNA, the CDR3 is TGCAGTGCTAGAGGAGGTGCTGAAGCTTTCTTT. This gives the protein CSARGGAEAFF.

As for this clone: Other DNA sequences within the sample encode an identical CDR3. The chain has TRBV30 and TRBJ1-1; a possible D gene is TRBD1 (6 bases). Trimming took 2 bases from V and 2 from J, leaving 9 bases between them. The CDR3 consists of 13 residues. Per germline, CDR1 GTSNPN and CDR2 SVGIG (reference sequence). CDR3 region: CAWSRGGNTEAFF. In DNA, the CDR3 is TGTGCCTGGAGTAGGGGGGGAAACACTGAAGCTTTCTTT.

The CDR3 DNA reads TGTGCCAGCAGTCCCCCCGGGACTAGCGGGTACGAGCAGTACTTC. This gives the protein CASSPPGTSGYEQYF. The chain is built from TRBV28 and TRBJ2-7; 12 nucleotides align to TRBD2. The V segment lost 5 bases and the J segment 4 bases; nucleotides outside the gene matches: 6. The germline gives CDR1 MDHEN, CDR2 SYDVKM. This CDR3 has 15 residues.

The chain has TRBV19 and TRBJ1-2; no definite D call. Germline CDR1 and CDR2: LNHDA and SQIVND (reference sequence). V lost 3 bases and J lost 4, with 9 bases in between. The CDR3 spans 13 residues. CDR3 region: CASSMWPSYGYTF. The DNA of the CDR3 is TGTGCCAGTAGTATGTGGCCCAGCTATGGCTACACCTTC.

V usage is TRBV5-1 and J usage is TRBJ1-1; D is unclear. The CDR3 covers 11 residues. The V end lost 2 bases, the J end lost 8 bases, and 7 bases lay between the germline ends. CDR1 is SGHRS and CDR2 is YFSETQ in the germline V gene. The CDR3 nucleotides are TGCGCCAGCAGCTTCGGGGTGGAAGCTTTCTTT. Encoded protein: CASSFGVEAFF. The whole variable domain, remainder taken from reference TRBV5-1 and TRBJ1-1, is KAGVTQTPRYLIKTRGQQVTLSCSPISGHRSVSWYQQTPGQGLQFLFEYFSETQRNKGNFPGRFSGRQFSNSRSEMNVSTLELGDSALYLCASSFGVEAFFGQGTRLTVV.